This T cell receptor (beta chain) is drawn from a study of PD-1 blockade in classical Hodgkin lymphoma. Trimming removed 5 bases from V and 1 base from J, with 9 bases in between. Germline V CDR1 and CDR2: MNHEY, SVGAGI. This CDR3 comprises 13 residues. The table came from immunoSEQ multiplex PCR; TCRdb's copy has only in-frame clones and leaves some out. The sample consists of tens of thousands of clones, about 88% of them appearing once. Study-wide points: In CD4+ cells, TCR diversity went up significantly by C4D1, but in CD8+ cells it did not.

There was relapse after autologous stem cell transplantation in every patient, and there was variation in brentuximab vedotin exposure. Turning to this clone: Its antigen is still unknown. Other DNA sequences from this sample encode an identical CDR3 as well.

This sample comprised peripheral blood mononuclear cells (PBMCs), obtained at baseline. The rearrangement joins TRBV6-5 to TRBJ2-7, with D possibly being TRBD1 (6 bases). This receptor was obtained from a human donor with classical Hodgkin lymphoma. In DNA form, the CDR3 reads TGTGCCAGCAGTACGACAGGTTCCTACGAGCAGTACTTC. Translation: CASSTTGSYEQYF.